This T cell receptor beta chain was identified in a study of early T cells in non-severe SARS-CoV-2 infection. Study background: Whole-blood bulk RNA, unsorted, was sequenced, and chains were unpaired.

The sample holds many counts of this clonotype. The CDR3 is 14 residues long. Germline values: CDR1 LGHNA, CDR2 YNFKEQ. Trimming pared 1 base from V and 5 bases from J, leaving 8 bases between. cDNA molecules, individually, were tagged with unique molecular identifiers. TCRdb ran MiXCR on the 5' RACE reads and lists one entry per CDR3 protein. Among tens of thousands of distinct CDR3 sequences listed, around 9.1% were seen once. Sequenced input: whole blood. The receptor comes from an adult who was a healthcare worker with PCR-confirmed SARS-CoV-2 infection or an uninfected control (not recorded which). The chain uses TRBV4-2 and TRBJ1-4; no clear D gene. CDR3 bases: TGTGCCAGCAGCCAAGTGACGGACAATGAAAAACTGTTTTTT. This translates into CASSQVTDNEKLFF.